This T cell receptor beta chain comes out of a study of cytomegalovirus exposure and HLA in healthy donors. Study conclusions and caveats: In a later analysis, TCR beta V- and J-gene trimming was associated with a missense DCLRE1C variant.

PCR primers comprised 60 Vbeta and 13 Jbeta primers. Produced via immunoSEQ multiplex PCR; TCRdb's table is partial and in-frame only. This table has 120,000 to 150,000 clones, 68% appearing once. Germline CDR1 and CDR2: KGHSH and LQKENI. The CDR3 spans 13 residues. The ends were cut back, 6 bases at V and 5 bases at J, with 13 bases in the middle. Only a few counts were recorded for this clone. The antigen is unknown. The chain uses TRBV18 and TRBJ2-5, with D possibly matching TRBD1 (6 bases). This sequence originates from a man between 60 and 70 years old in good health and CMV-seronegative. The material sequenced was PBMCs. The DNA of the CDR3 is TGTGCCAGCTCCCGCACAGGGTACGAGACCCAGTACTTC. Its protein is CASSRTGYETQYF.